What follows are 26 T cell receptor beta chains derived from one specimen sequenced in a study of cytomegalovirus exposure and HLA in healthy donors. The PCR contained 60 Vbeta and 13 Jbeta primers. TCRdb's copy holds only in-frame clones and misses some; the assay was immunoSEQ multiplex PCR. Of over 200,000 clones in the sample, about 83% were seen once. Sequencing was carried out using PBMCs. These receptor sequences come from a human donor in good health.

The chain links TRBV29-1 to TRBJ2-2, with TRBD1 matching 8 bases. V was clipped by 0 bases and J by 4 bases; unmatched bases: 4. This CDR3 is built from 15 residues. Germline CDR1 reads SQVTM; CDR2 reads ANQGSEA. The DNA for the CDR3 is TGCAGCGTTGAAGATCCCGGACAGGGCACCGGGGAGCTGTTTTTT. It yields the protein CSVEDPGQGTGELFF.

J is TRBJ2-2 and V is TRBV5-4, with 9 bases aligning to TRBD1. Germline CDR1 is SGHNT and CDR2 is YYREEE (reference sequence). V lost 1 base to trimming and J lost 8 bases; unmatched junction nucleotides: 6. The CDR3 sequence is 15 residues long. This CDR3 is CASSLRGTGLGELFF. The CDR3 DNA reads TGTGCCAGCAGCTTGAGAGGGACAGGGCTTGGGGAGCTGTTTTTT. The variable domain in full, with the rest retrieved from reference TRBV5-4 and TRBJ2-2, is ETGVTQSPTHLIKTRGQQVTLRCSSQSGHNTVSWYQQALGQGPQFIFQYYREEENGRGNFPPRFSGLQFPNYSSELNVNALELDDSALYLCASSLRGTGLGELFFGEGSRLTVL.

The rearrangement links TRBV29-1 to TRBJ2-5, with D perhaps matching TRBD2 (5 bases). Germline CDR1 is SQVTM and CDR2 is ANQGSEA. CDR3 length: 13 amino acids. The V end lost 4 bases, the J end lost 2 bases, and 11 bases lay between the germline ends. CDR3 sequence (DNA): TGCAGCGTTGGTTTGAGGGTGCAAGAGACCCAGTACTTC. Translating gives CSVGLRVQETQYF.

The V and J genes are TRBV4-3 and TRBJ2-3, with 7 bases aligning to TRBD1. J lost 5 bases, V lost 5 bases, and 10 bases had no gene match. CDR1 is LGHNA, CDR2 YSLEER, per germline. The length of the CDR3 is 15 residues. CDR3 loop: CASSGPGGPGDTQYF. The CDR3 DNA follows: TGCGCCAGCAGCGGTCCAGGGGGACCGGGAGATACGCAGTATTTT.

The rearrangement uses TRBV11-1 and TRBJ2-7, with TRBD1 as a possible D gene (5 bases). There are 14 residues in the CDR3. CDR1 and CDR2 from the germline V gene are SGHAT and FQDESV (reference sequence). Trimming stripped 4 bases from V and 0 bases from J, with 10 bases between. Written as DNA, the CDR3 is TGTGCCAGCAGCTGGTCAGGGTACTCCTACGAGCAGTACTTC. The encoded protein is CASSWSGYSYEQYF.

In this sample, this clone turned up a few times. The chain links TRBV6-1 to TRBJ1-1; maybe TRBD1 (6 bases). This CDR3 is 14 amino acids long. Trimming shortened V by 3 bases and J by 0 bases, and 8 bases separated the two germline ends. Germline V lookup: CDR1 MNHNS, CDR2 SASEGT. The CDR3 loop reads CASSEGAVNTEAFF. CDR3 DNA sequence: TGTGCCAGCAGTGAGGGGGCGGTGAACACTGAAGCTTTCTTT.

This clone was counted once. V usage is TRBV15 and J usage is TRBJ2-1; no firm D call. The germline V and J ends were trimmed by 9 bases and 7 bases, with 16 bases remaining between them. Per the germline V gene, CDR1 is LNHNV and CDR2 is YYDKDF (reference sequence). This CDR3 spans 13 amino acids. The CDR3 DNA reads TGTGCCACAAAATTGTCCCGGTGGAATGAGCAGTTCTTC. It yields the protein CATKLSRWNEQFF.

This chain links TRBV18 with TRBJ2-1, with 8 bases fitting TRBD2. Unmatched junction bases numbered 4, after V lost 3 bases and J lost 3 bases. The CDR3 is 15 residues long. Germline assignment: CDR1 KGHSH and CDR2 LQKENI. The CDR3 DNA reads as TGTGCCAGCTCACCTATAGCGGGAAACTACAATGAGCAGTTCTTC. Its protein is CASSPIAGNYNEQFF.

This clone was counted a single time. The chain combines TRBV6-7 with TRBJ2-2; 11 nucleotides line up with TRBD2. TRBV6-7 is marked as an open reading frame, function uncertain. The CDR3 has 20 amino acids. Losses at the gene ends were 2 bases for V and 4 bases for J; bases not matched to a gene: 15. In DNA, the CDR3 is TGTGCCAGCAGTTACAGTGTTGCTAGCGGGAGGACTGGGTCCACCGGGGAGCTGTTTTTT. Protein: CASSYSVASGRTGSTGELFF.

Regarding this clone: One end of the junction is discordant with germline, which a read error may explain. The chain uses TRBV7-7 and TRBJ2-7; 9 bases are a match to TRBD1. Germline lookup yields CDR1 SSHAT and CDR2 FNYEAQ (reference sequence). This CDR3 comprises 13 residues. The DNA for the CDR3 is TGTGCTAGCAGCCAGGGACAGGGCGGGGAGCAGTACTTC. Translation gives CASSQGQGGEQYF.

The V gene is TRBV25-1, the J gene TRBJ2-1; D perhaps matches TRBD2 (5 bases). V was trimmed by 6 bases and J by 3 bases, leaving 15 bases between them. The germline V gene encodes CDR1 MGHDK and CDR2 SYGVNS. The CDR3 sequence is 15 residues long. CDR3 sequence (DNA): TGTGCCAGCAGCGATCCCTCAGGAGGCTACAATGAGCAGTTCTTC. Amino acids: CASSDPSGGYNEQFF.

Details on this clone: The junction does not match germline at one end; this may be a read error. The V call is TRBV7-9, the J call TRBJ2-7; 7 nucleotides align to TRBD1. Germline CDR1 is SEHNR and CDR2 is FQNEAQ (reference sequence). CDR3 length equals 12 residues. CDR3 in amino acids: CSSIDRDYEQYF. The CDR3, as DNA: TGTTCCAGCATCGACAGGGACTACGAGCAGTACTTC.

The CDR3, as DNA: TGCGCCAGCAGCTTAGGCGGGGTGTGGAATGAGCAGTTCTTC. Amino acid sequence: CASSLGGVWNEQFF. V gene TRBV5-1 combines with J gene TRBJ2-1; D perhaps matches TRBD2 (6 bases). CDR3 size: 14 residues. The V gene lost 2 bases and the J gene lost 7 bases, with 13 bases spanning the gap. Germline lookup yields CDR1 SGHRS and CDR2 YFSETQ. Full variable domain (remainder filled in from reference TRBV5-1 and TRBJ2-1): KAGVTQTPRYLIKTRGQQVTLSCSPISGHRSVSWYQQTPGQGLQFLFEYFSETQRNKGNFPGRFSGRQFSNSRSEMNVSTLELGDSALYLCASSLGGVWNEQFFGPGTRLTVL.

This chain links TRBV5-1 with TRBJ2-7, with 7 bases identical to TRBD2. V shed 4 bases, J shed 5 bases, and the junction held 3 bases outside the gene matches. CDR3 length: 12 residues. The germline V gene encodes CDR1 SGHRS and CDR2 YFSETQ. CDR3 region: CASSRLADEQYF. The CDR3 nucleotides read TGCGCCAGCAGCCGTCTAGCGGACGAGCAGTACTTC.

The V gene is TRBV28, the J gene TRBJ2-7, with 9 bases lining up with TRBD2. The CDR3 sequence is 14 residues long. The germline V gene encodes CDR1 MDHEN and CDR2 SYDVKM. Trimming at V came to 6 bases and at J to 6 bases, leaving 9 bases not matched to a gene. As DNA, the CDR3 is TGTGCCAGCAGCACGCCGGGACTAGCTCTCGAGCAGTACTTC. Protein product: CASSTPGLALEQYF.

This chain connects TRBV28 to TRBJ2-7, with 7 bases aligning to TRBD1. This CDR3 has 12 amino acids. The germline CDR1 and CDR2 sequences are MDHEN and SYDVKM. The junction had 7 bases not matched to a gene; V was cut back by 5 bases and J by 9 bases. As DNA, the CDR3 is TGTGCCAGCAGTGAACAGGGGACGTGGCAGTACTTC. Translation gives CASSEQGTWQYF.

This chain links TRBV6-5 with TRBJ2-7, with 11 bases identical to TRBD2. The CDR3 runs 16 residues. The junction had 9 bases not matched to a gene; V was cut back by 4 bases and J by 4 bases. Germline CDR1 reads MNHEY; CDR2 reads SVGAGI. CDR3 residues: CASSLRLAGGLYEQYF. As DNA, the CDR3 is TGTGCCAGCAGTTTACGGCTAGCGGGAGGACTTTACGAGCAGTACTTC.

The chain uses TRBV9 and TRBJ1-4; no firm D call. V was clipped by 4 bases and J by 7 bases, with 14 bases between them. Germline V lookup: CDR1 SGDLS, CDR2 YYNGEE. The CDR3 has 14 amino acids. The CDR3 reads CASSPGGSGEKLFF. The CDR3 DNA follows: TGTGCCAGCAGCCCCGGTGGGTCGGGTGAAAAACTGTTTTTT. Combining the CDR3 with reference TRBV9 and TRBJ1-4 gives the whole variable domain DSGVTQTPKHLITATGQRVTLRCSPRSGDLSVYWYQQSLDQGLQFLIQYYNGEERAKGNILERFSAQQFPDLHSELNLSSLELGDSALYFCASSPGGSGEKLFFGSGTQLSVL.

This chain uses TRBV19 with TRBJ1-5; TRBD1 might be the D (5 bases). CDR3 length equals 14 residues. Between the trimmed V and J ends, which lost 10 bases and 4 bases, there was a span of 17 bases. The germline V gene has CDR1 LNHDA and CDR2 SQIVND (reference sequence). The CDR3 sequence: CATLGWGMNQPQHF. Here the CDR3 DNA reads TGTGCCACCTTAGGATGGGGCATGAATCAGCCCCAGCATTTT.

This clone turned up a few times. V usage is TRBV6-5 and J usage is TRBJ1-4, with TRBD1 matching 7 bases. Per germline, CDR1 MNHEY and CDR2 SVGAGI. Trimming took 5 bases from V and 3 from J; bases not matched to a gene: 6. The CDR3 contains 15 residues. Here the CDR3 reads CASSPTGVSNEKLFF. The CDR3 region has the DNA TGTGCCAGCAGTCCCACAGGGGTCTCTAATGAAAAACTGTTTTTT.

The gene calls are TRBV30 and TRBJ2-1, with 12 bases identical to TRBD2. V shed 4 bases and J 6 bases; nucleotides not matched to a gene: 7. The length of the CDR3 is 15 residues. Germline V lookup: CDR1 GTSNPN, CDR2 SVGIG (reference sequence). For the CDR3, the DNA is TGTGCCTGGACCCGGGGACTAGCGGGTCCCAATGAGCAGTTCTTC. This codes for CAWTRGLAGPNEQFF. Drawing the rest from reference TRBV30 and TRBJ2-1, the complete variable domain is SQTIHQWPATLVQPVGSPLSLECTVEGTSNPNLYWYRQAAGRGLQLLFYSVGIGQISSEVPQNLSASRPQDRQFILSSKKLLLSDSGFYLCAWTRGLAGPNEQFFGPGTRLTVL.

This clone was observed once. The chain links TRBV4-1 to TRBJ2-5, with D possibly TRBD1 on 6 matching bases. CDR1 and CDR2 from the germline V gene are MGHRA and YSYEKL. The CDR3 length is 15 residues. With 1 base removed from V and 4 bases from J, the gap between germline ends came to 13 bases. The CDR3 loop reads CASSQVGGSPETQYF. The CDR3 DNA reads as TGCGCCAGCAGCCAAGTTGGGGGCTCCCCAGAGACCCAGTACTTC.

The CDR3 nucleotides are TGTGCCAGCAGCCGAGGGGACAGCCCAGCCTACGAGCAGTACTTC. Protein product: CASSRGDSPAYEQYF. This rearrangement joins TRBV14 to TRBJ2-7, with 7 bases aligning to TRBD1. Germline lookup yields CDR1 SGHDN and CDR2 FVKESK. This CDR3 has 15 amino acids. The trim removed 4 bases at V and 2 bases at J, leaving 8 bases unmatched.

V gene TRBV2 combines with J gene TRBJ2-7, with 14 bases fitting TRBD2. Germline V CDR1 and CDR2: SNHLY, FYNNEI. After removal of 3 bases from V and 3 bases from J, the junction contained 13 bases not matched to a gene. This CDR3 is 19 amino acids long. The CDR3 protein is CASSEGTGTSGRWSYEQYF. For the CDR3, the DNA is TGTGCCAGCAGTGAGGGAACCGGGACTAGCGGGAGATGGAGCTACGAGCAGTACTTC.

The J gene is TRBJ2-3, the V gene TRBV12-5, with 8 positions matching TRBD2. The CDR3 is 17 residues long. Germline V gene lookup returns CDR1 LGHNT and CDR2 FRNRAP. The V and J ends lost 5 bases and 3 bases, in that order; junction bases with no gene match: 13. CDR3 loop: CASGLGLVAGLTDTQYF. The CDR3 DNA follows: TGTGCTAGTGGTCTCGGATTGGTAGCGGGGCTTACAGATACGCAGTATTTT.

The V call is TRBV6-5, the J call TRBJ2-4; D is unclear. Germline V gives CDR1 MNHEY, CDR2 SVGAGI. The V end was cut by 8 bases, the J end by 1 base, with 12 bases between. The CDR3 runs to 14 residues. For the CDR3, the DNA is TGTGCCAGCGGTCGTTCACTGGCCAAAAACATTCAGTACTTC. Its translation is CASGRSLAKNIQYF.